This entry is about one TCR beta chain. This CDR3 is 15 amino acids long. Trimming pared 0 bases from V and 0 bases from J, leaving 9 bases between. The germline V gene has CDR1 SGHTS and CDR2 YDEGEE. PCR involved 60 Vbeta and 13 Jbeta primers. TCRdb's table, derived via immunoSEQ multiplex PCR, lists solely in-frame clones and lacks some. The data show some 150,000 clones, roughly 82% seen once. The sample belongs to a study of cytomegalovirus exposure and HLA in healthy donors. The chain joins TRBV5-8 to TRBJ1-2, with D possibly matching TRBD1 (5 bases). This TCR was sampled from a man aged 50-59 years in good health and CMV-seropositive. The sample taken for sequencing was PBMCs. The CDR3 sequence: CASSLGQLANYGYTF. The DNA of the CDR3 is TGTGCCAGCAGCTTGGGACAGTTAGCTAACTATGGCTACACCTTC.